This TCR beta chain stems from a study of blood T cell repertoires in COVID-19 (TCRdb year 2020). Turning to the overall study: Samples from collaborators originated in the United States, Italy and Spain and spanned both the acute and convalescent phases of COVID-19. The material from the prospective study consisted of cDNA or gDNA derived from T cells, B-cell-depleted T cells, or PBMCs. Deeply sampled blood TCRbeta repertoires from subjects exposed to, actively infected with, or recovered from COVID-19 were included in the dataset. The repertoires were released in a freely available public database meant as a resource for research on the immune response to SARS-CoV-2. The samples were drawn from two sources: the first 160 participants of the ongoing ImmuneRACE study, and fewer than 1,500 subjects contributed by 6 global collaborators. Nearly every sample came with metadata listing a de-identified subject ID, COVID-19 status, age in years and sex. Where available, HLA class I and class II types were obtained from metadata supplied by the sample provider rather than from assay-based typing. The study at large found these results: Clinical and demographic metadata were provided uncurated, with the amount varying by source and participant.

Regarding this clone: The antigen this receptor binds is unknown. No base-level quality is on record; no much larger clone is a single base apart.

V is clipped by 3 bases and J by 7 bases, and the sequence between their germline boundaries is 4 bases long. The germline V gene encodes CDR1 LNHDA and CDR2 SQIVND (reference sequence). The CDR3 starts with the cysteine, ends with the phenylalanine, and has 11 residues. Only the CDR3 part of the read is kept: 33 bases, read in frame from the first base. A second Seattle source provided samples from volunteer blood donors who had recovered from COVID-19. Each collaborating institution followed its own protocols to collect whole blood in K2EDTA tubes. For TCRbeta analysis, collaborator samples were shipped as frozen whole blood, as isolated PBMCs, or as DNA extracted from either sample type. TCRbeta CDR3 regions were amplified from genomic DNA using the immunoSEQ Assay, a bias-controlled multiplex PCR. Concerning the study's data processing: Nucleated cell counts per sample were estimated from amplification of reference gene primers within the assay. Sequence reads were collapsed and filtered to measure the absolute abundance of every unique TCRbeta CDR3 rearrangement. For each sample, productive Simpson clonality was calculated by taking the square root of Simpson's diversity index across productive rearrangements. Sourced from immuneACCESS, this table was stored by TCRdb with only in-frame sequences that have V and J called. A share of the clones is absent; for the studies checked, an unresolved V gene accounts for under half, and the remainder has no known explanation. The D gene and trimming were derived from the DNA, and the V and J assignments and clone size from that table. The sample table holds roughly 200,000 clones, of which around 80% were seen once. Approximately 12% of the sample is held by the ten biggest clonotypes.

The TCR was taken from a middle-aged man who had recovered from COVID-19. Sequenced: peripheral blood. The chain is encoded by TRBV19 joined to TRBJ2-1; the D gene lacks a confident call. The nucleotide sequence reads TGTGCCAGTAGTATTATTAATGAGCAGTTCTTC. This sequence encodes CASSIINEQFF.